This T cell receptor (beta chain) derives from a study of blood T cell repertoires in COVID-19. Study as a whole: Both acute and convalescent COVID-19 samples were obtained from the United States, Italy and Spain.

The CDR3 runs 15 residues. The germline CDR1 and CDR2 sequences are MNHEY and SMNVEV (reference sequence). V gave up 0 bases and J gave up 2 bases; unmatched junction bases: 3. In the authors' workflow: It was from reference gene primer amplification that nucleated cell counts were estimated. This table comes from immunoSEQ multiplex PCR, and its TCRdb copy is limited to in-frame clones, with some not included. V and J calls and clone size come straight from that table; D and trimming were deduced from the DNA. Among more than 95,000 clones, 87% were seen once, and the ten largest hold about 15%. The J gene is TRBJ2-7, the V gene TRBV27; 8 nucleotides align to TRBD1. This receptor was identified in a man aged 45-65 years with acute or convalescent COVID-19. Sequencing used peripheral blood. The CDR3 loop reads CASSLSIQGAYEQYF. In DNA, the CDR3 is TGTGCCAGCAGTTTATCGATACAGGGGGCCTACGAGCAGTACTTC.